The clone carrying this T cell receptor (beta chain) appeared a few times. Its antigen remains unknown. With V trimmed by 7 bases and J by 3 bases, 7 bases remained unmatched. This CDR3 spans 15 amino acids. CDR1 and CDR2 (germline): MDHEN, SYDVKM. In the library, individual cDNA molecules carried attached unique molecular identifiers. TCRdb analysed the 5' RACE reads with MiXCR anew, one entry per CDR3 protein. The sample has approximately 80,000 distinct CDR3 sequences, around 11% seen once; the top ten hold 12%. The data were taken from a study of early T cells in non-severe SARS-CoV-2 infection. Turning to the study itself: The authors sequenced bulk RNA from unsorted whole blood, leaving chains unpaired. Study-wide results and caveats: VDJdb matches were skewed toward anti-spike CD8 T cell responses.

The chain is built from TRBV28 and TRBJ2-1, with 9 bases that match TRBD1. The source was whole blood, collected at baseline. This receptor was taken from an adult who was a healthcare worker with PCR-confirmed SARS-CoV-2 infection or an uninfected control (not recorded which). The CDR3: CASIYRDRDYNEQFF. The DNA for the CDR3 is TGTGCCAGCATCTACCGGGACAGGGACTACAATGAGCAGTTCTTC.